This T cell receptor beta chain was documented in a study of blood T cell repertoires in COVID-19. For the study at large: PBMCs, B-cell-depleted T cells, or T cells were the source of the cDNA or gDNA that made up the material.

The CDR3 has 15 residues. CDR1 is SGHRS, CDR2 YFSETQ, per germline. V gave up 1 base and J gave up 5 bases; unmatched junction bases: 4. Assay: immunoSEQ multiplex PCR; the TCRdb copy retains only in-frame clones and omits some. The repertoire has 250,000 to 300,000 clones, approximately 83% of them found once; the top ten carry more than 9.5%. The TCR originated in a woman in her seventies with acute or convalescent COVID-19. The gene calls are TRBV5-1 and TRBJ2-3, with 10 bases identical to TRBD2. Sequencing was done on a sample of peripheral blood. CDR3 DNA: TGCGCCAGCAGCTTGATTAGCGGGGGGTTAGATACGCAGTATTTT. Translating it yields CASSLISGGLDTQYF.